Below, one TCR beta chain is given with its context. This clonotype was picked up many times. Its antigen specificity is not known. No per-base quality is available; no much larger clone lies one base away. This entry belongs to a study of T-cell reconstitution after alpha-beta-depleted transplantation in children (dated by TCRdb to 2016 to 2018). In the study overall: Using TCR repertoire profiling, the study quantitatively followed how T-cell immune reconstitution unfolded in children after TCRalphabeta/CD19-depleted allogeneic hematopoietic cell transplantation.

Summary of the overall study and its limitations: In some patients, the high TCRbeta diversity seen at day 60 was put down to recipient T cells and intrathymic progenitors that had survived conditioning. The frequencies of hyperexpanded clones fell over the following months, and after one year, T-cell counts and TCRbeta diversity were mostly attributed to newly produced T cells. The apparently early recovery of alphabetaT-cell counts about two months after transplant reportedly depended on only several hundred rapidly expanded clones that came from non-depleted graft cells.

This specimen's treatment or condition label, interpreted: allogeneic hematopoietic cell transplantation with graft depleted of TCRalphabeta T cells and CD19 B cells. TCRalphabeta/CD19-depleted allogeneic hematopoietic cell grafts were given to the transplant recipients, all of whom were children. Libraries were made using PCR. Sequencer: Illumina HiSeq 2500. TCR library preparation used molecular barcoding, with unique molecular identifiers applied to normalize quantification of the TCRbeta repertoire. Using fastp at Q25 and MiXCR, TCRdb reprocessed the public reads and kept productive beta chains. Identical CDR3 protein sequences are pooled into one entry, listed with their most common genes and DNA. The sample profile shows over 450,000 distinct CDR3 sequences; roughly a tenth of them were found once. Around 2% of the sample goes to the ten largest clones. CDR1 and CDR2 (MNHEY, SMNVEV) derive from the germline V gene (reference sequence). CDR3 length: 15 amino acids, cysteine to phenylalanine. Of the read, only the CDR3 DNA is kept; its 45 bases are in frame from base 1. Cut back by 3 bases and 4 bases, the V and J ends lie 16 bases apart.

This sequence uses TRBV27 and TRBJ2-7, and TRBD2 may be the D gene, going by 7 matching bases. This sequence was found in a child between 2 and 9 years old with inherited bone marrow failure, due to receive a stem cell transplant. The material was PBMCs, obtained before TCRalphabeta/CD19-depleted stem cell transplant. The nucleotide sequence reads as follows: TGTGCCAGCAGTTTGGGGGCGGGAGAGACGTACGAGCAGTACTTC. Its amino acids are CASSLGAGETYEQYF.